One sample yielded the 17 T cell receptor beta chains listed below, sequenced in a study of blood T cells in healthy people across ages. A second roughly 6 to 11 cycle PCR used barcoded and J-beta primers. TCRdb itself ran the 5' RACE reads through MiXCR, one entry per CDR3 protein. The table includes roughly 1.5 million distinct CDR3 sequences, approximately 39% detected once. Sequenced: blood. Receptors originate from a woman aged 18-35 years in good health.

This clonotype occurred a few times. V is TRBV6-6 and J is TRBJ1-4, with a tentative D call TRBD1 (5 bases). The CDR3 has 13 amino acids. The V end was cut by 6 bases, the J end by 11 bases, with 16 bases between. Germline CDR1 MNHNY, CDR2 SVGAGI (reference sequence). The CDR3 DNA reads TGTGCCAGCAGCCCGGGGGGGTCAGGGAAACTGTTTTTT. Residues: CASSPGGSGKLFF.

Turning to this clonotype: A much more abundant neighbour one base away suggests this may be a read error. The chain uses TRBV4-1 and TRBJ1-2, with D possibly being TRBD1 (5 bases). The CDR3 length is 14 residues. Germline CDR1 MGHRA, CDR2 YSYEKL. The DNA for the CDR3 is TGCGCCAGCAGCCTCCCTGGGACCCTCTATGGCAACACCTTC. Encoded protein: CASSLPGTLYGNTF.

The chain links TRBV15 to TRBJ1-3; 7 bases fit TRBD1. The CDR3 is 14 amino acids. Germline values: CDR1 LNHNV, CDR2 YYDKDF (reference sequence). Trimming at V came to 9 bases and at J to 2 bases, leaving 7 bases not matched to a gene. The CDR3 loop reads CATSQTGTGNTIYF. The CDR3 DNA follows: TGTGCCACGAGTCAGACAGGGACTGGAAACACCATATATTTT.

The chain carries TRBV6-5 and TRBJ1-1, with D perhaps matching TRBD1 (6 bases). Trimming pared 10 bases from V and 1 base from J, leaving 22 bases between. The CDR3 extends over 16 amino acids. The germline CDR1 and CDR2 sequences are MNHEY and SVGAGI. CDR3 DNA sequence: TGTGCCACGACCCCTTTGAGGACAGCTAGGAACACTGAAGCTTTCTTT. Amino acid sequence: CATTPLRTARNTEAFF.

This rearrangement joins TRBV2 to TRBJ2-7; tentatively, D is TRBD1 (6 bases). Germline V gene lookup returns CDR1 SNHLY and CDR2 FYNNEI. This CDR3 contains 12 residues. Deletions cut 6 bases from V and 4 bases from J, with 10 bases between. CDR3 DNA: TGTGCCAGCAGCGGGGACACTTACGAGCAGTACTTC. It translates to CASSGDTYEQYF.

V and J are TRBV20-1 and TRBJ2-7; 10 nucleotides match TRBD1. The CDR3 has 15 residues. V was pared by 6 bases and J by 0 bases, with 8 bases of the junction left unmatched. The V gene's germline CDR1 is DFQATT and CDR2 SNEGSKA (reference sequence). This CDR3 is CSADAGTGASYEQYF. The CDR3 nucleotides read TGCAGTGCAGACGCCGGGACAGGGGCCTCCTACGAGCAGTACTTC.

The V call is TRBV10-3, the J call TRBJ2-5, with 10 positions matching TRBD2. The DNA end is a closer match to TRBJ2-1, so the J assignment may be wrong. CDR1 and CDR2 (germline): ENHRY, SYGVKD. This CDR3 has 15 residues. CDR3 coding DNA: TGTGCCATCAGTGTCCTAGCGGGAGTTCAAGAGACCCAGTTCTTC. Protein product: CAISVLAGVQETQFF.

Only a few counts were recorded for this clonotype. CDR3 nucleotide sequence: TGCAGCGTTGAATTAGGGTACAATGAGCAGTTCTTC. Translated, it gives CSVELGYNEQFF. The J gene is TRBJ2-1, the V gene TRBV29-1; D is uncertain. Germline CDR1 is SQVTM and CDR2 is ANQGSEA. V was clipped by 2 bases and J by 4 bases, with 6 bases between them. The CDR3 is made up of 12 amino acids.

This clonotype was found a few times. The J gene is TRBJ1-5, the V gene TRBV6-6; D gene unclear. Trimming left V 0 bases short and J 3 bases short, with 15 bases between. Germline V gene sequence: CDR1 MNHNY, CDR2 SVGAGI (reference sequence). The CDR3 is 17 residues long. The DNA for the CDR3 is TGTGCCAGCAGTTACTCGTCAATAGAGACCATCAATCAGCCCCAGCATTTT. Encoded protein: CASSYSSIETINQPQHF.

This clonotype was recorded many times. The chain has TRBV7-2 and TRBJ1-5, with TRBD1 identical over 7 bases. CDR1 SGHTA and CDR2 FQGNSA come from the germline V gene. V shed 3 bases and J 4 bases; nucleotides not matched to a gene: 6. CDR3 length equals 15 residues. The CDR3 reads CASSFAGGTNQPQHF. CDR3 DNA: TGTGCCAGCAGCTTCGCAGGGGGTACGAATCAGCCCCAGCATTTT.

In nucleotides, the CDR3 is TGCAGTGCTAGAGATCCTTCCTCGAGCTCCTACGAGCAGTACTTC. As protein: CSARDPSSSSYEQYF. The chain recombines TRBV20-1 with TRBJ2-7; no definite D call. Germline lookup yields CDR1 DFQATT and CDR2 SNEGSKA (reference sequence). The CDR3 loop spans 15 amino acids. V was trimmed by 0 bases and J by 0 bases, leaving 12 bases between them.

This clonotype was detected once. This sequence joins TRBV20-1 and TRBJ2-7, with D perhaps TRBD1 (6 bases). Trimming took off 7 bases at V and 2 bases at J, with 12 bases between the two ends. Germline CDR1 is DFQATT and CDR2 is SNEGSKA (reference sequence). The CDR3 runs 12 residues. This chain's CDR3 is CSDRTEPYEQYF. The CDR3 coding sequence is TGCAGTGATAGGACAGAGCCCTACGAGCAGTACTTC.

This clonotype was counted a few times. J is TRBJ2-1 and V is TRBV6-5; 7 bases fit TRBD2. The CDR3 is 14 amino acids. V shed 5 bases, J shed 5 bases, and the junction held 6 bases outside the gene matches. The germline V gene has CDR1 MNHEY and CDR2 SVGAGI. CDR3 protein: CASSPGTTNNEQFF. The CDR3 DNA is TGTGCCAGCAGTCCCGGGACTACTAACAATGAGCAGTTCTTC.

This rearrangement joins TRBV12-5 to TRBJ1-1, with D uncertain. The germline V and J ends were trimmed by 1 base and 1 base, with 10 bases remaining between them. This CDR3 contains 15 residues. Germline V gene lookup returns CDR1 LGHNT and CDR2 FRNRAP. This CDR3 is CASGLGGTGNTEAFF. The CDR3 DNA is TGTGCTAGTGGTTTGGGAGGAACGGGGAACACTGAAGCTTTCTTT.

This clonotype has only one observation. The DNA for the CDR3 is TGTGCCAGCAGCTTGTATTCGGGATGGACAGGGTTAGCGGATGGCTACACCTTC. Translated: CASSLYSGWTGLADGYTF. This sequence joins TRBV5-5 and TRBJ1-2, with 8 nucleotides matching TRBD1. Germline V CDR1 and CDR2: SGHKS, YYEKEE (reference sequence). V dropped 1 base and J dropped 6; count of bases not matched to a gene: 17. The CDR3 totals 18 residues.

The chain combines TRBV21-1 with TRBJ2-1. TRBV21-1 is marked as a pseudogene. There are 11 residues in the CDR3. CDR3 sequence: CASSKARLEFF. DNA for the CDR3: TGTGCCAGCAGCAAAGCCCGTTTGGAGTTCTTC.

The V call is TRBV6-6, the J call TRBJ2-1, with a weak D call TRBD2 (6 bases). Trimming left V 2 bases short and J 9 bases short, with 14 bases between. CDR3 size: 14 residues. Germline assignment: CDR1 MNHNY and CDR2 SVGAGI (reference sequence). The chain's CDR3 is CASSYGRGLVEQFF. As DNA, the CDR3 is TGTGCCAGCAGTTACGGGCGGGGCCTTGTTGAGCAGTTCTTC.